A single TCR beta chain is shown here with its context. It lacks a known antigen. There are no base qualities to consult, and no much larger clone falls within one base. The CDR3 sequence holds 16 residues, the cysteine and phenylalanine included. The read is trimmed to its CDR3 DNA, 48 bases read in frame from base 1. The CDR1 and CDR2 encoded by the germline V gene are SGHVS and FQNEAQ. At the junction V is shortened by 5 bases and J by 3 bases, with 19 bases in between. The receptor library was made with the immunoSEQ multiplex PCR assay. TCRdb retrieved this table from immuneACCESS and kept in-frame rearrangements only. Not all clones are present; in checked studies, unresolved V genes account for under half, and no reason is known for the remainder. The sample table holds around 93,000 clones, of which over 90% were seen once. The ten biggest clones cover 0.34% of the sample. This sample is part of a study of technical replicates of blood from several donors (dated by TCRdb to about 2017).

The TCR comes from a human donor in good health. Sequencing used T cells isolated from PBMCs. The rearranged chain carries TRBV7-8 and TRBJ1-2; the best D guess is TRBD1, with 5 bases matching. At the DNA level, the sequence is TGTGCCAGCAGCCACCTAGGGGAGGGTCCCGACTATGGCTACACCTTC. This yields the protein CASSHLGEGPDYGYTF.